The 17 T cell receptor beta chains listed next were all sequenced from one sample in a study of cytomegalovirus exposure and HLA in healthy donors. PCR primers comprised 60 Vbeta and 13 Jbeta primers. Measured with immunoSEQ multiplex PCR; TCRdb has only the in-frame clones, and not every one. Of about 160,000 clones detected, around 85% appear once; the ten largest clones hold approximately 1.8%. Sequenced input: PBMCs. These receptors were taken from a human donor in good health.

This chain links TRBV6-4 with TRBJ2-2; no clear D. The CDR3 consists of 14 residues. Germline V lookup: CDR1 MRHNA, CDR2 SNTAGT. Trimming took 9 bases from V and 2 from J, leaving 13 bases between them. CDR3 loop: CASRSLSNTGELFF. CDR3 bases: TGTGCCAGTAGGAGCCTATCAAACACCGGGGAGCTGTTTTTT.

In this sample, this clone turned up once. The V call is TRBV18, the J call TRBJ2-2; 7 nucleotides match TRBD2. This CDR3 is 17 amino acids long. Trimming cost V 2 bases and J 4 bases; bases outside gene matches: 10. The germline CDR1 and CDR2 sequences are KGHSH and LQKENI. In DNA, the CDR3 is TGTGCCAGCTCACCAATGACAGCCTCGGGGGGCACCGGGGAGCTGTTTTTT. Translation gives CASSPMTASGGTGELFF.

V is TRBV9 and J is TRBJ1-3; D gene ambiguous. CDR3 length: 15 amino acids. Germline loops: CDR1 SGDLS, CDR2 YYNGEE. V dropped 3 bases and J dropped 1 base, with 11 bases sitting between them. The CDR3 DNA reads TGTGCCAGCAGCGAGAGTTCGGTTTCTGGAAACACCATATATTTT. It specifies CASSESSVSGNTIYF.

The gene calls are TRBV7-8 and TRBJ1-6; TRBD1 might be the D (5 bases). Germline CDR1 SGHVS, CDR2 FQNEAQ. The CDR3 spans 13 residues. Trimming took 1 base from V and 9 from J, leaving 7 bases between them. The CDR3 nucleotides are TGTGCCAGCAGCTTAGGAAGGGGTTCACCCCTCCACTTT. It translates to CASSLGRGSPLHF.

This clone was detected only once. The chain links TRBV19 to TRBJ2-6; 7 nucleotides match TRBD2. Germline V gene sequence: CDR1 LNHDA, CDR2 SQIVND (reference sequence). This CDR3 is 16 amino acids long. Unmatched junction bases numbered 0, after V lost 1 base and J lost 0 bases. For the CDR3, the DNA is TGTGCCAGTAGTATAGGGGGGGGCTCTGGGGCCAACGTCCTGACTTTC. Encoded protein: CASSIGGGSGANVLTF.

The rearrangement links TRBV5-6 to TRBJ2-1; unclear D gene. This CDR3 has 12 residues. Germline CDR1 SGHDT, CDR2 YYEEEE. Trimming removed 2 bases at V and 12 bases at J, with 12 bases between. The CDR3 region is CASSFDQDGQFF. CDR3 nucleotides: TGTGCCAGCAGCTTCGATCAGGATGGGCAGTTCTTC. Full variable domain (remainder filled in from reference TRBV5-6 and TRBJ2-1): DAGVTQSPTHLIKTRGQQVTLRCSPKSGHDTVSWYQQALGQGPQFIFQYYEEEERQRGNFPDRFSGHQFPNYSSELNVNALLLGDSALYLCASSFDQDGQFFGPGTRLTVL.

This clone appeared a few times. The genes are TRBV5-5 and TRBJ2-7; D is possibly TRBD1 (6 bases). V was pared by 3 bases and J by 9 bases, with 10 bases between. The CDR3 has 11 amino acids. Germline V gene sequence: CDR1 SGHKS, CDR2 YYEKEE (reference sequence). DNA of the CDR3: TGTGCCAGCAGCTCAGGGGCTCTGCAGTACTTC. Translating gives CASSSGALQYF.

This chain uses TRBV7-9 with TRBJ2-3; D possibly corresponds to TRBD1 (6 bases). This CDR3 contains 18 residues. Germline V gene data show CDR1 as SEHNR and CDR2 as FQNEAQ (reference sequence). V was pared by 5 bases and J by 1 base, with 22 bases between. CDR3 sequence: CASSEQGNDRYGTDTQYF. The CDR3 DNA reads TGTGCCAGCAGCGAGCAGGGGAACGACAGGTATGGCACAGATACGCAGTATTTT.

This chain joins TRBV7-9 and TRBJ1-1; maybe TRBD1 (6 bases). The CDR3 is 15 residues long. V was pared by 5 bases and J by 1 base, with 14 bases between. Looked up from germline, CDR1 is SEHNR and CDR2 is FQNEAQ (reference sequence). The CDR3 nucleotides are TGTGCCAGCAGCCCGTCACAGGGAACGAACACTGAAGCTTTCTTT. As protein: CASSPSQGTNTEAFF.

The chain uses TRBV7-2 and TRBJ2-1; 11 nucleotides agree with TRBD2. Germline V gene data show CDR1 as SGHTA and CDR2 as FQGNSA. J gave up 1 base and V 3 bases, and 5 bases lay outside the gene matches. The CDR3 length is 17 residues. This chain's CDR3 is CASSLTSGAPSYNEQFF. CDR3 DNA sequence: TGTGCCAGCAGCTTGACTAGCGGGGCTCCTTCCTACAATGAGCAGTTCTTC.

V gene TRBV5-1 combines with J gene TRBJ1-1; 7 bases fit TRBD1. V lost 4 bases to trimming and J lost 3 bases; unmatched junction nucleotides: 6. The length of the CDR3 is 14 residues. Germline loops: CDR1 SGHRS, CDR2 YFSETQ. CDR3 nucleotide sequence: TGCGCCAGCAGCACCTGGACAGGAGACACTGAAGCTTTCTTT. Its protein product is CASSTWTGDTEAFF.

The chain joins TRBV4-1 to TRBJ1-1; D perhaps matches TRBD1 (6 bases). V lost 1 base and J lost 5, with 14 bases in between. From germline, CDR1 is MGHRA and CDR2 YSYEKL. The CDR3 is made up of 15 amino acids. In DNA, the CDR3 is TGCGCCAGCAGCCAAGGAATTACAGGGAGTACTGAAGCTTTCTTT. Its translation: CASSQGITGSTEAFF.

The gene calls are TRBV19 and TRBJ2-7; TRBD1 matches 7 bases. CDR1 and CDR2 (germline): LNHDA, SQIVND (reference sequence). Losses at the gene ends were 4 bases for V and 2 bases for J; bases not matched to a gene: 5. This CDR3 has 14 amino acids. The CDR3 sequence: CASSKGTVTYEQYF. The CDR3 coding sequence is TGTGCCAGTAGTAAAGGGACAGTGACCTACGAGCAGTACTTC.

CDR3 region: CASSSPVEGAREKLFF. CDR3 sequence (DNA): TGTGCCAGCAGCTCCCCGGTGGAGGGGGCTCGGGAAAAACTGTTTTTT. The genes are TRBV7-3 and TRBJ1-4; 7 bases agree with TRBD1. J was trimmed by 8 bases and V by 4 bases; bases with no gene match: 13. The CDR3 is 16 amino acids. The V gene's germline CDR1 is SGHTA and CDR2 FQGTGA. Using reference TRBV7-3 and TRBJ1-4 for the parts outside the CDR3, the full variable domain is GAGVSQTPSNKVTEKGKYVELRCDPISGHTALYWYRQSLGQGPEFLIYFQGTGAADDSGLPNDRFFAVRPEGSVSTLKIQRTERGDSAVYLCASSSPVEGAREKLFFGSGTQLSVL.

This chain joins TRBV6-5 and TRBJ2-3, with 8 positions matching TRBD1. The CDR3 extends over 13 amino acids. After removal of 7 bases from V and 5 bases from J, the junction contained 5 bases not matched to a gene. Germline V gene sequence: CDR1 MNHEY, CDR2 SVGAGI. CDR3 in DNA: TGTGCCAGCACTACGACAGGGGTAGATACGCAGTATTTT. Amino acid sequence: CASTTTGVDTQYF.

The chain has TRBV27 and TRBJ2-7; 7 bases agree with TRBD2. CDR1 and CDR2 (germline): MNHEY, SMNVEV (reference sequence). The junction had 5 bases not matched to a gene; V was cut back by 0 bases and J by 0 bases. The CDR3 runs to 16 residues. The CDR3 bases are TGTGCCAGCAGTTTATCGGGGGGGGACCACTCCTACGAGCAGTACTTC. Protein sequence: CASSLSGGDHSYEQYF.

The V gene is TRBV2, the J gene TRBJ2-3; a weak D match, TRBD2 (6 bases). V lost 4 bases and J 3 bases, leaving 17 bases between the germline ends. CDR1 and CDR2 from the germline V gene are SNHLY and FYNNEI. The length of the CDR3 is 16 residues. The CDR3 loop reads CASSAEPGLSTDTQYF. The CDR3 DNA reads TGTGCCAGCAGTGCAGAACCGGGACTTTCAACAGATACGCAGTATTTT.